A selection of T cell receptor beta chains follows, all from one sample in a study of shared clonotypes between healthy human individuals. Using immunoSEQ multiplex PCR, the repertoire was profiled, and TCRdb retains in-frame clones only, with some absent. The data hold 600,000 to 750,000 clones, with about 92% observed a single time. Sequencing used memory CD8+ T cells from PBMCs. The receptors shown here come from a man between 18 and 35 years old in good health. Some clones in this sample may be carry-over from other donors' samples. CDR3s include the opening cysteine and the closing phenylalanine or tryptophan. A D gene is named only where the DNA matches it firmly. A clone size is listed for some rows: how often the clone was seen (once, few, many), or a class if it is expanded.

v_call	j_call	d_call	clone_size	cdr3_aa	cdr3_nt
TRBV7-6	TRBJ2-1	TRBD2	NA	CASTPTGLGSYNEQFF	TGTGCCAGCACCCCCACGGGACTAGGGTCCTACAATGAGCAGTTCTTC
TRBV6-5	TRBJ1-1	NA	NA	CASSYSEGTEAFF	TGTGCCAGCAGTTACTCCGAGGGGACTGAAGCTTTCTTT
TRBV6-4	TRBJ2-1	TRBD2	NA	CASRVLAGDRNEQFF	TGTGCCAGCAGAGTACTAGCGGGAGATCGAAATGAGCAGTTCTTC
TRBV4-1	TRBJ2-1	NA	NA	CASSPHGASSYNEQFF	TGCGCCAGCAGCCCTCACGGGGCGAGCTCCTACAATGAGCAGTTCTTC
TRBV28	TRBJ2-7	NA	NA	CASSNRDNYEQYF	TGTGCCAGCAGTAACCGGGACAACTACGAGCAGTACTTC
TRBV29-1	TRBJ1-2	TRBD1	NA	CSVVDRSSYGYTF	TGCAGCGTTGTGGACAGGTCTTCCTATGGCTACACCTTC
TRBV19	TRBJ2-7	NA	NA	CASSYQGIGNYEQYF	TGTGCCAGTAGTTACCAGGGGATTGGGAACTACGAGCAGTACTTC
TRBV28	TRBJ1-1	TRBD1	NA	CASSLTGGTRTEAFF	TGTGCCAGCAGTTTAACAGGGGGGACTAGGACTGAAGCTTTCTTT
TRBV7-6	TRBJ2-3	NA	NA	CASSPAPGGSTDTQYF	TGTGCCAGCAGCCCCGCCCCGGGCGGGAGCACAGATACGCAGTATTTT
TRBV7-8	TRBJ1-1	NA	NA	CASSFRGDREAFF	TGTGCCAGCAGCTTCAGAGGGGACCGTGAAGCTTTCTTT
TRBV9	TRBJ2-3	NA	once	CASSVPGGTQYF	TGTGCCAGCAGCGTACCGGGTGGGACGCAGTATTTT
TRBV11-2	TRBJ2-1	NA	NA	CASSSVVHEQFF	TGTGCCAGCAGCTCAGTTGTCCATGAGCAGTTCTTC
TRBV5-3	TRBJ1-5	NA	NA	CARSGGSRDLGRHQPQHF	TGTGCCAGAAGCGGGGGGAGCAGGGACCTTGGACGTCATCAGCCCCAGCATTTT
TRBV7-3	TRBJ2-2	NA	NA	CASAAPNTGELFF	TGTGCCAGCGCGGCACCTAACACCGGGGAGCTGTTTTTT
TRBV6-5	TRBJ1-1	NA	NA	CASSSGGAEAFF	TGTGCCAGCAGCTCGGGGGGAGCTGAAGCTTTCTTT
TRBV11-2	TRBJ2-7	NA	NA	CASSLGAGVGEQYF	TGTGCCAGCAGCTTAGGGGCAGGGGTGGGCGAGCAGTACTTC
TRBV5-1	TRBJ2-7	TRBD1	NA	CASSFQPGGEQYF	TGCGCCAGCAGCTTCCAACCAGGGGGAGAGCAGTACTTC
TRBV29-1	TRBJ2-5	TRBD1	NA	CSVERTGLYQETQYF	TGCAGCGTTGAACGGACAGGGTTGTACCAAGAGACCCAGTACTTC
TRBV30	TRBJ2-5	NA	NA	CAWRRGEQYF	TGTGCCTGGAGGAGGGGGGAGCAGTACTTC
TRBV19	TRBJ2-1	NA	once	CASSIVSPAGYNEQFF	TGTGCCAGTAGTATAGTTAGTCCTGCGGGATACAATGAGCAGTTCTTC
TRBV6-6	TRBJ2-5	TRBD1	few	CASRRTGEETQYF	TGTGCCAGCAGGCGGACAGGGGAAGAGACCCAGTACTTC
TRBV28	TRBJ2-1	NA	NA	CASSLWHTKIDSEQFF	TGTGCCAGCAGTTTATGGCACACCAAAATCGACAGTGAGCAGTTCTTC
TRBV6-1	TRBJ2-7	NA	NA	CASSEARVTTYEQYF	TGTGCCAGCAGTGAAGCACGGGTAACCACCTACGAGCAGTACTTC
TRBV29-1	TRBJ2-1	TRBD1	NA	CSVEDGGQGANEQFF	TGCAGCGTTGAAGATGGGGGACAGGGCGCGAATGAGCAGTTCTTC
TRBV21-1	TRBJ2-3	NA	NA	CASSKAGELKTTDTQYF	TGTGCCAGCAGCAAAGCGGGCGAGCTAAAAACCACAGATACGCAGTATTTT
TRBV19	TRBJ1-5	TRBD1	NA	CASSEGGRSNQPQHF	TGTGCCAGTAGTGAAGGGGGCCGGAGCAATCAGCCCCAGCATTTT
TRBV27	TRBJ2-7	NA	NA	CASSLSGRRYEQYF	TGTGCCAGCAGTTTATCGGGACGGCGCTACGAGCAGTACTTC
TRBV2	TRBJ2-1	NA	NA	CASSEGNTYNEQFF	TGTGCCAGCAGTGAGGGTAATACCTACAATGAGCAGTTCTTC
TRBV5-6	TRBJ2-7	NA	NA	CASSLASSYEQYF	TGTGCCAGCAGCTTGGCTTCCTCCTACGAGCAGTACTTC
TRBV15	TRBJ2-7	TRBD2	NA	CATSRVRGRNEQYF	TGTGCCACCAGCAGAGTTCGCGGGAGAAACGAGCAGTACTTC
TRBV28	TRBJ2-1	TRBD2	NA	CASSLRLADVYNEQFF	TGTGCCAGCAGTTTAAGACTAGCGGACGTCTACAATGAGCAGTTCTTC
TRBV28	TRBJ1-1	TRBD1	once	CASSTRQGTSEAFF	TGTGCCAGCAGTACCCGACAGGGGACTTCTGAAGCTTTCTTT
TRBV2	TRBJ2-7	NA	NA	CANTGTVGSYEQYF	TGTGCCAACACCGGGACTGTCGGTTCCTACGAGCAGTACTTC
TRBV9	TRBJ2-2	TRBD2	NA	CASSTPRAGGRTGELFF	TGTGCCAGCAGCACCCCCAGAGCGGGAGGAAGAACCGGGGAGCTGTTTTTT
TRBV7-9	TRBJ2-2	NA	NA	CASSPGFNTGELFF	TGTGCCAGCAGCCCAGGGTTCAACACCGGGGAGCTGTTTTTT
TRBV25-1	TRBJ1-5	NA	NA	CASSESAQGEDQPQHF	TGTGCCAGCAGTGAAAGCGCGCAGGGCGAGGATCAGCCCCAGCATTTT
TRBV5-1	TRBJ1-4	NA	NA	CASKDQNEKLFF	TGCGCCAGCAAGGATCAGAATGAAAAACTGTTTTTT
TRBV4-2	TRBJ1-4	NA	NA	CASSQVPGTANEKLFF	TGTGCCAGCAGCCAAGTGCCCGGGACCGCTAATGAAAAACTGTTTTTT
TRBV9	TRBJ2-4	TRBD1	NA	CASSAGRDRGLLAKNIQYF	TGTGCCAGCAGCGCCGGTAGGGACAGGGGACTTTTAGCCAAAAACATTCAGTACTTC
TRBV4-1	TRBJ2-1	NA	NA	CASSQGAREQFF	TGCGCCAGCAGCCAAGGGGCGAGGGAGCAGTTCTTC
TRBV4-2	TRBJ2-1	NA	NA	CASSQADSGLFSYNEQFF	TGTGCCAGCAGCCAAGCCGATAGCGGCTTGTTCTCCTACAATGAGCAGTTCTTC
TRBV27	TRBJ2-5	TRBD2	NA	CASSFSGREGETQYF	TGTGCCAGCAGTTTCAGCGGGAGGGAGGGAGAGACCCAGTACTTC
TRBV9	TRBJ1-1	TRBD1	NA	CASSVGGGRGTEAFF	TGTGCCAGCAGCGTCGGAGGGGGCCGGGGAACTGAAGCTTTCTTT
TRBV11-2	TRBJ2-7	TRBD1	NA	CASSLDRGYEQYF	TGTGCCAGCAGCCTCGACAGGGGGTACGAGCAGTACTTC
TRBV19	TRBJ1-5	NA	NA	CASSIDRGAPSNQPQHF	TGTGCCAGTAGTATAGATCGGGGGGCGCCTAGCAATCAGCCCCAGCATTTT
TRBV7-9	TRBJ1-2	TRBD1	NA	CASSLADRGFGYTF	TGTGCCAGCAGCCTGGCGGACAGGGGTTTTGGCTACACCTTC
TRBV29-1	TRBJ2-5	NA	NA	CSVGAEETQYF	TGCAGCGTTGGGGCAGAAGAGACCCAGTACTTC
TRBV7-9	TRBJ2-3	NA	NA	CAEGEFGDTQYF	TGTGCCGAAGGCGAGTTTGGAGATACGCAGTATTTT
TRBV19	TRBJ2-2	TRBD1	NA	CASSIDSFYRGRAGELFF	TGTGCCAGTAGTATAGATTCGTTCTACAGGGGGCGCGCCGGGGAGCTGTTTTTT
TRBV6-5	TRBJ2-2	NA	NA	CASSYSGNTGELFF	TGTGCCAGCAGTTATTCGGGTAACACCGGGGAGCTGTTTTTT
TRBV28	TRBJ2-5	NA	NA	CASSRVWTQETQYF	TGTGCCAGCAGCCGAGTGTGGACTCAAGAGACCCAGTACTTC
TRBV2	TRBJ2-1	NA	NA	CASIEQYNEQFF	TGTGCCAGCATAGAACAGTACAATGAGCAGTTCTTC
TRBV2	TRBJ2-4	TRBD1	NA	CASETGYGIQYF	TGTGCCAGCGAGACAGGGTACGGCATTCAGTACTTC
TRBV9	TRBJ2-1	NA	NA	CASSVSGSRSYNEQFF	TGTGCCAGCAGCGTTAGCGGTTCGCGCTCCTACAATGAGCAGTTCTTC
TRBV28	TRBJ1-1	NA	NA	CASSVGLEAFF	TGTGCCAGCAGCGTAGGTCTGGAAGCTTTCTTT